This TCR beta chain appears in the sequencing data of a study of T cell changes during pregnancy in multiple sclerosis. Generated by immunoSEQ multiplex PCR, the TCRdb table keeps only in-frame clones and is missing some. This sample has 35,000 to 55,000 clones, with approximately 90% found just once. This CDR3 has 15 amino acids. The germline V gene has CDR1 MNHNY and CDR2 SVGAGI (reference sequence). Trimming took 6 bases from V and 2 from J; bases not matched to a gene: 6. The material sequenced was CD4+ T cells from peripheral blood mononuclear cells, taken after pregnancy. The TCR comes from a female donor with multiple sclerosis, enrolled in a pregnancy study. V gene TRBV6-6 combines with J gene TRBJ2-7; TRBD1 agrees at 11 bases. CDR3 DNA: TGTGCCAGCAGAGGACCGGGACAGGGGGCCTACGAGCAGTACTTC. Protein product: CASRGPGQGAYEQYF.